This T cell receptor beta chain appears in the sequencing data of a study of molecular identifiers for immune sequencing clone quantification. General observations from the study: In naive cells, clones above 20 RNA copies held under 1% of molecules, whereas in effector cells they held over 99%.

Germline V lookup: CDR1 MNHEY, CDR2 SVGEGT. The CDR3 runs 15 residues. Trimming left V 4 bases short and J 6 bases short, with 16 bases between. In TCRdb, the PCR reads were re-called with MiXCR into one record per CDR3 protein. The table has 40,000 to 45,000 distinct CDR3 sequences, about a quarter seen once; the top ten hold around 0.97%. This clonotype was detected many times. Its antigen is unknown. The sample comprised naive CD8+ T cells from blood, with Jurkat cell RNA spiked in. As for subset: FACS-sorted CD8+CD4-CCR7+CD45RA+ naive T cells. The chain has TRBV6-2 or TRBV6-3 and TRBJ1-5; no clear D. This sequence was found in a human donor in good health. Some libraries in this study had Jurkat cell RNA spiked in. CDR3 DNA sequence: TGTGCCAGCAGTTTCCAACGGGCTTTGGGTCAGCCCCAGCATTTT. Residues: CASSFQRALGQPQHF.